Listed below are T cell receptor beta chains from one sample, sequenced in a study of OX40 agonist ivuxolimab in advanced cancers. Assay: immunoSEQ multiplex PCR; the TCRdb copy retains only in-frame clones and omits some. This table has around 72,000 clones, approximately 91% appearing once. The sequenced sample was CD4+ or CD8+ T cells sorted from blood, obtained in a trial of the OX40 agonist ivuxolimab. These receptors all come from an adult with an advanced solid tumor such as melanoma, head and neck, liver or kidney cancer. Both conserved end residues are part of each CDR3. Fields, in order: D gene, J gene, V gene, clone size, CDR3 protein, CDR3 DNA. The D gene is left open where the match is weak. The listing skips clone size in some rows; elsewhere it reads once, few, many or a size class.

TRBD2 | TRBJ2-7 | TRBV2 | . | CASSDVGFGGDASYEQYF | TGTGCCAGCAGTGATGTGGGGTTCGGGGGGGACGCCTCCTACGAGCAGTACTTC
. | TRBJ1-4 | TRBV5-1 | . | CASSLASAGTNEKLFF | TGCGCCAGCAGCTTGGCTTCGGCTGGCACTAATGAAAAACTGTTTTTT
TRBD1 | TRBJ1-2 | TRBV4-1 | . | CASSPTGQGAYGYTF | TGCGCCAGCAGCCCCACGGGACAGGGGGCGTATGGCTACACCTTC
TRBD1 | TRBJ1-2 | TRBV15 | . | CATSRDRANYGYTF | TGTGCCACCAGCAGGGACAGGGCGAACTATGGCTACACCTTC
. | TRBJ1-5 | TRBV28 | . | CASSPGWGRGYQPQHF | TGTGCCAGCAGCCCCGGGTGGGGAAGGGGTTATCAGCCCCAGCATTTT
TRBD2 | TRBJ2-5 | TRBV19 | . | CASSGGLNGQETQYF | TGTGCCAGTAGTGGGGGACTAAATGGGCAAGAGACCCAGTACTTC
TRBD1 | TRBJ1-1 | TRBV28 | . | CASRATGGNPEAFF | TGTGCCAGCAGGGCAACAGGGGGCAATCCTGAAGCTTTCTTT
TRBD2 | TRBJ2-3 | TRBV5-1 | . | CASSQRTSGGADTQYF | TGCGCCAGCAGTCAAAGGACTAGCGGGGGGGCAGATACGCAGTATTTT
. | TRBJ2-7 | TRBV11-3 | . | CASSLGVSFYEQYF | TGTGCCAGCAGCTTAGGCGTCAGCTTTTACGAGCAGTACTTC
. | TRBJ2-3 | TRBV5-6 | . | CASSRRGFTDTQYF | TGTGCCAGCAGCCGCAGGGGATTCACAGATACGCAGTATTTT
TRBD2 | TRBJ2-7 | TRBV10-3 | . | CAISLAALSYEQYF | TGTGCCATCAGCCTAGCGGCTCTCTCCTACGAGCAGTACTTC
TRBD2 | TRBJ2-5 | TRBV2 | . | CASNGGTRPAETQYF | TGTGCCAGCAATGGGGGGACTAGGCCAGCAGAGACCCAGTACTTC
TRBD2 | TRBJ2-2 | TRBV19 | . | CASSIGLAGTGELFF | TGTGCCAGTAGTATCGGACTAGCAGGCACCGGGGAGCTGTTTTTT
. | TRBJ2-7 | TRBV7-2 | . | CASSPVSRKPYEQYF | TGTGCCAGCAGCCCAGTTAGCAGGAAGCCCTACGAGCAGTACTTC
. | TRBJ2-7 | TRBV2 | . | CAIQGRQSSSYEQYF | TGTGCCATCCAAGGGAGACAGTCGAGCTCCTACGAGCAGTACTTC
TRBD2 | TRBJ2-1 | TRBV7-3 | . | CASSLMGLDLDEQFF | TGTGCCAGCAGCTTGATGGGACTAGACTTGGATGAGCAGTTCTTC
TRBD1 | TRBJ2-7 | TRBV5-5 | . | CASSSGQAVSYEQYF | TGTGCCAGCAGCTCCGGACAGGCAGTATCCTACGAGCAGTACTTC
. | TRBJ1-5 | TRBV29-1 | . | CSVGTGNQPQHF | TGCAGCGTTGGGACAGGCAATCAGCCCCAGCATTTT
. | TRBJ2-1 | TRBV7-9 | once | CASSQLEQGPYNEQFF | TGTGCCAGCAGCCAACTGGAGCAGGGCCCCTACAATGAGCAGTTCTTC
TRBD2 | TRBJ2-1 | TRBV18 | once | CASSVGLAENEQFF | TGTGCCAGCTCAGTGGGACTAGCGGAGAATGAGCAGTTCTTC
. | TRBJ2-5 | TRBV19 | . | CASSIRKGFLGQGMMETQYF | TGTGCCAGTAGTATTAGGAAGGGATTTTTGGGGCAGGGAATGATGGAGACCCAGTACTTC
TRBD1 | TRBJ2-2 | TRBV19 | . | CASSGVDRGSGELFF | TGTGCCAGTAGTGGGGTTGACAGGGGGTCCGGGGAGCTGTTTTTT
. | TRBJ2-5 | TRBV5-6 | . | CASSSSWQETQYF | TGTGCCAGCAGCAGTAGCTGGCAAGAGACCCAGTACTTC
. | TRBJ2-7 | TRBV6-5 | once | CASSRTGLGEQYF | TGTGCCAGCAGCAGAACAGGTCTGGGAGAGCAGTACTTC
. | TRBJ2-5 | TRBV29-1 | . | CSVEGDIETQYF | TGCAGCGTGGAGGGGGATATAGAGACCCAGTACTTC
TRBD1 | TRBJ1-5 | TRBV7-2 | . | CASSEQGGNQPQHF | TGTGCCAGCAGCGAACAGGGGGGAAATCAGCCCCAGCATTTT
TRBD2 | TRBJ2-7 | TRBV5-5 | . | CASSPRTSGSSYEQYF | TGTGCCAGCAGCCCCCGGACTAGCGGGAGCTCCTACGAGCAGTACTTC
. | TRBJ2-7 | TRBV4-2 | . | CASSQDHRTSYEQYF | TGTGCCAGCAGCCAAGATCATCGGACGAGCTACGAGCAGTACTTC
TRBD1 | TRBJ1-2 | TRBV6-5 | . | CASSILEDRGHGYTF | TGTGCCAGCAGTATCCTCGAGGACAGGGGGCATGGCTACACCTTC
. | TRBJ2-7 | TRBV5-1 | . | CASSDMTGTYEQYF | TGCGCCAGCAGCGATATGACAGGAACCTACGAGCAGTACTTC
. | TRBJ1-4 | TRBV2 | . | CASSVQGSSEKLFF | TGTGCCAGCAGTGTACAGGGAAGCAGCGAAAAACTGTTTTTT
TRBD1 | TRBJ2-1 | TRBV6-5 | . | CASKNDRDPYNEQFF | TGTGCCAGCAAGAACGACAGGGATCCATACAATGAGCAGTTCTTC
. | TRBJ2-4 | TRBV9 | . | CASSVGPQDIQYF | TGTGCCAGCAGCGTAGGGCCTCAGGACATTCAGTACTTC
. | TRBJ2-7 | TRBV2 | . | CASRFGGYEQYF | TGTGCCAGCCGGTTTGGAGGCTACGAGCAGTACTTC
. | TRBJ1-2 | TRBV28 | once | CASSLGQNYGYTF | TGTGCCAGCAGTTTAGGGCAGAACTATGGCTACACCTTC
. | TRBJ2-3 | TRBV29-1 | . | CSLTRDTYTDTQYF | TGCAGCCTCACCCGGGACACTTACACAGATACGCAGTATTTT
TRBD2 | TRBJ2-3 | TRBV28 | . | CASSFLLSGTDTQYF | TGTGCCAGCAGTTTTCTTCTTAGCGGGACAGATACGCAGTATTTT
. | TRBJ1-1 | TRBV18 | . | CASSPRTLNTEAFF | TGTGCCAGCTCACCTAGGACCTTGAACACTGAAGCTTTCTTT
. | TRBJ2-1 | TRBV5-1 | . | CASSLVLGSSHEQFF | TGCGCCAGCAGCTTGGTTTTAGGTAGTTCCCATGAGCAGTTCTTC
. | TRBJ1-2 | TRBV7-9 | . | CASRGGANYGYTF | TGTGCCAGCAGAGGCGGGGCTAACTATGGCTACACCTTC
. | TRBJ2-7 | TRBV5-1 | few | CASIVTDRPTYEQYF | TGCGCCAGCATCGTGACCGACAGGCCGACCTACGAGCAGTACTTC
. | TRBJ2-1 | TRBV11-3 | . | CASSLGRESYNEQFF | TGTGCCAGCAGCTTAGGTCGGGAGAGCTACAATGAGCAGTTCTTC
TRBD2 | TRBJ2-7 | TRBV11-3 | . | CASSLVPGREQYF | TGTGCCAGCAGCTTAGTTCCCGGGAGGGAGCAGTACTTC
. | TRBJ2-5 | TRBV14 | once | CASSVDNLQETQYF | TGTGCCAGCAGCGTCGACAACCTACAAGAGACCCAGTACTTC
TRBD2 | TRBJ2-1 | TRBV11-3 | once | CASSGALAGGEQFF | TGTGCCAGCAGCGGAGCACTAGCGGGAGGTGAGCAGTTCTTC
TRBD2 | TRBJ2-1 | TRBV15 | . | CATSRIGLALNEQFF | TGTGCCACCAGCAGGATCGGACTAGCGCTCAATGAGCAGTTCTTC
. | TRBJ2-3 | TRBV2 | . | CASSGPQGRGGTDTQYF | TGTGCCAGCAGTGGGCCTCAGGGGCGGGGTGGCACAGATACGCAGTATTTT
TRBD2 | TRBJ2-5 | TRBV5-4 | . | CASSPVFGGGETQYF | TGTGCCAGCAGCCCCGTTTTCGGGGGAGGGGAGACCCAGTACTTC
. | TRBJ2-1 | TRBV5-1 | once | CASSFLGGQTWRDEQFF | TGCGCCAGCAGCTTCCTTGGGGGACAAACGTGGCGGGATGAGCAGTTCTTC
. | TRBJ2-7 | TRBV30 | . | CAWSVPGEQYF | TGTGCCTGGAGTGTACCGGGCGAGCAGTACTTC
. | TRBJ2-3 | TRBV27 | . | CASSLDRSTDTQYF | TGTGCCAGCAGTTTGGACAGAAGCACAGATACGCAGTATTTT
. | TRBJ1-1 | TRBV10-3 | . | CAIRRSPIGQDVLNTEAFF | TGTGCCATCAGAAGATCCCCTATTGGCCAGGACGTATTGAACACTGAAGCTTTCTTT
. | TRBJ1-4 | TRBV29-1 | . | CSVDGADEKLFF | TGCAGCGTTGACGGGGCCGATGAAAAACTGTTTTTT